This T cell receptor beta chain was identified in a study of cytomegalovirus exposure and HLA in healthy donors. Background on the study: Of all 400 or so donors who were genotyped, about 84% belonged to the Caucasian-associated ancestry cluster. Study conclusions and caveats: Serostatus for CMV was the only available immune exposure information. TRBV6-2, TRBV6-3 and some other V segments were excluded as indistinguishable.

CDR3 length equals 15 residues. The germline gives CDR1 SGHTA, CDR2 FQGNSA. J gave up 6 bases and V 3 bases, and 10 bases lay outside the gene matches. The PCR made use of 60 Vbeta and 13 Jbeta primers. The protocol was immunoSEQ multiplex PCR, while the TCRdb copy is restricted to in-frame clones and leaves out a portion. This table holds about 60,000 clones, 77% found once. On this clone: Its antigen remains unknown. Other DNA sequences of this sample code for an identical CDR3.

This receptor was obtained from a middle-aged woman in good health and CMV-seropositive. The rearrangement uses TRBV7-2 and TRBJ2-7; TRBD1 agrees at 8 bases. The sample was PBMCs. In DNA, the CDR3 is TGTGCCAGCAGCTTGCTTTCCTTTACAGGGGGCGAGCAGTACTTC. This codes for CASSLLSFTGGEQYF.